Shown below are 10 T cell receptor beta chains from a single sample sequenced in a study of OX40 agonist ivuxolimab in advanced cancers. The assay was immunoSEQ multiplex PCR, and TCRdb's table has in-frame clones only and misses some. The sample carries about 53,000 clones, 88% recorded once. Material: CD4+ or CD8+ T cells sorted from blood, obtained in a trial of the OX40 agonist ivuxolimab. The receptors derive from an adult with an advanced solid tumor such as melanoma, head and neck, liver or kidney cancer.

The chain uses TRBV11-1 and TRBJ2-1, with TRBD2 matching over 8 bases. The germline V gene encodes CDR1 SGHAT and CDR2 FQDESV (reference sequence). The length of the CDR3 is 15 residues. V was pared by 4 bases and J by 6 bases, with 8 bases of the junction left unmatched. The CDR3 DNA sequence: TGTGCCAGCAGCTGGGGGACTAGTCGAGGCAATGAGCAGTTCTTC. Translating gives CASSWGTSRGNEQFF.

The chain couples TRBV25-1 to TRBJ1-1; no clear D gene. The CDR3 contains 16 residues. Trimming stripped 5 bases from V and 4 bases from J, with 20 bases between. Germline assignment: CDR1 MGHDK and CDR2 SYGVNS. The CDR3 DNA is TGTGCCAGCAGTCACACGTCGGGGAAGGGTTCCACTGAAGCTTTCTTT. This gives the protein CASSHTSGKGSTEAFF.

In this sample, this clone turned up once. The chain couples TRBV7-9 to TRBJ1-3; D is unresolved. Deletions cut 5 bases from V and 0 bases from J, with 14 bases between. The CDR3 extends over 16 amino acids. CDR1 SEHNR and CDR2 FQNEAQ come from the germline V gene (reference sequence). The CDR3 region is CASSPRVQVSGNTIYF. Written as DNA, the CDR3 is TGTGCCAGCAGCCCTCGGGTCCAAGTCTCTGGAAACACCATATATTTT.

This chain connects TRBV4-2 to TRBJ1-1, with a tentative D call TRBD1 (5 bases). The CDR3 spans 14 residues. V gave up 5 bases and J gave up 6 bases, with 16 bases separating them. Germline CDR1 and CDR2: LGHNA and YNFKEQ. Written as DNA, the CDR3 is TGTGCCAGCAGCTTTGCCGTCAGGGACGCTGAAGCTTTCTTT. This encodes CASSFAVRDAEAFF.

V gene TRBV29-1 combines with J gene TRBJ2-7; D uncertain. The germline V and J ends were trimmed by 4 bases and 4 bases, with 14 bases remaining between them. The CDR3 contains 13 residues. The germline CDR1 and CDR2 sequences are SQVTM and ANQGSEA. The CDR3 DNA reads TGCAGCGTTGTTTCAGGTTTCAGGTACGAGCAGTACTTC. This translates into CSVVSGFRYEQYF.

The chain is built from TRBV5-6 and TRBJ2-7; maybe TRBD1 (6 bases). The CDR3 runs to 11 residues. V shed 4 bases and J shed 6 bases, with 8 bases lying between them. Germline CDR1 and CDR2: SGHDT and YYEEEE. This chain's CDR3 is CASSQGFEQYF. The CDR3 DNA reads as TGTGCCAGCAGCCAGGGGTTCGAGCAGTACTTC. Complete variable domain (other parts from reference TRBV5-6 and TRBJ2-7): DAGVTQSPTHLIKTRGQQVTLRCSPKSGHDTVSWYQQALGQGPQFIFQYYEEEERQRGNFPDRFSGHQFPNYSSELNVNALLLGDSALYLCASSQGFEQYFGPGTRLTVT.

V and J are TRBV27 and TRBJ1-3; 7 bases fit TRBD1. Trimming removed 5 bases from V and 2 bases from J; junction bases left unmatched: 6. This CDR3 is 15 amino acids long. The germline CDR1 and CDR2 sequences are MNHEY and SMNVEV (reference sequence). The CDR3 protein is CASSPLQGPGNTIYF. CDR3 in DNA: TGTGCCAGCAGTCCCCTACAGGGGCCTGGAAACACCATATATTTT.

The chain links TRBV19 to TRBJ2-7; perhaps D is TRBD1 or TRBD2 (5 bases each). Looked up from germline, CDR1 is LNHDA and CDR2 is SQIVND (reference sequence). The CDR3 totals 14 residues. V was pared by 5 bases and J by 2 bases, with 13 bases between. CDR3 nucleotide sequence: TGTGCCAGTAGTGCCCGGGACGGAGCCTACGAGCAGTACTTC. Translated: CASSARDGAYEQYF.

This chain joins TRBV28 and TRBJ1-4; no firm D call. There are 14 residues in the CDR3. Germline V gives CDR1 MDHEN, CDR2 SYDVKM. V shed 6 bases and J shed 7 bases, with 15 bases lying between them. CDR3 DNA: TGTGCCAGCAGCCCGACCCCGTTCGGTGAAAAACTGTTTTTT. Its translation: CASSPTPFGEKLFF. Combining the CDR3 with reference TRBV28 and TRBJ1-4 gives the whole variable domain DVKVTQSSRYLVKRTGEKVFLECVQDMDHENMFWYRQDPGLGLRLIYFSYDVKMKEKGDIPEGYSVSREKKERFSLILESASTNQTSMYLCASSPTPFGEKLFFGSGTQLSVL.

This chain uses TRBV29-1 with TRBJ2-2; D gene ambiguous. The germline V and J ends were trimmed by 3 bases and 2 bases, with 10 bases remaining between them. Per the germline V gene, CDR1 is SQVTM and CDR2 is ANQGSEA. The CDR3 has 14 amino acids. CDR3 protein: CSVEEGLNTGELFF. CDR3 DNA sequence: TGCAGCGTTGAGGAAGGCCTAAACACCGGGGAGCTGTTTTTT.